Listed here are 13 T cell receptor beta chains from one sample, sequenced in a study of blood T cells in healthy people across ages. The authors ran a second PCR of roughly 6 to 11 cycles using a sample-barcoded 5' primer and a J-beta primer mix. TCRdb reprocessed the 5' RACE reads via MiXCR and lists one record per CDR3 protein. The table has roughly 900,000 distinct CDR3 sequences, around 48% seen once. The sample was blood. The source of these receptors is a man younger than 45 in good health.

The CDR3 loop reads CASSVEGFAYEQYF. CDR3 coding DNA: TGTGCCAGCAGTGTTGAGGGGTTCGCCTACGAGCAGTACTTC. The V call is TRBV6-1, the J call TRBJ2-7, with D perhaps given as TRBD1 or TRBD2 (5 bases each). Trimming stripped 4 bases from V and 2 bases from J, with 12 bases between. Germline CDR1 reads MNHNS; CDR2 reads SASEGT. The CDR3 has 14 amino acids.

The J gene is TRBJ2-3, the V gene TRBV14; a weak D match, TRBD2 (5 bases). Trimming left V 1 base short and J 7 bases short, with 9 bases between. The CDR3 spans 13 residues. Germline V gene data show CDR1 as SGHDN and CDR2 as FVKESK. As DNA, the CDR3 is TGTGCCAGCAGCCAAGCGGGAACGAATACGCAGTATTTT. It codes for CASSQAGTNTQYF.

In its sample, this clonotype was seen once. V and J are TRBV11-3 and TRBJ2-7; D assignment may be TRBD1 or TRBD2 (5 bases each). With the DNA end fitting TRBJ2-5 better, the J assignment may be wrong. Germline-derived CDR1 and CDR2 are SGHNT and YENEEA. The CDR3 has 15 residues. Here the CDR3 reads CASSWAGTEAETQYF. The CDR3 coding sequence is TGTGCCAGCAGCTGGGCCGGGACCGAGGCGGAGACCCAGTACTTC.

V and J are TRBV20-1 and TRBJ2-1; D may be TRBD1 (6 bases). Germline assignment: CDR1 DFQATT and CDR2 SNEGSKA (reference sequence). The CDR3 has 16 residues. The germline V and J ends were trimmed by 4 bases and 6 bases, with 22 bases remaining between them. CDR3 sequence: CSAMLGGPLSSNEQFF. The CDR3 DNA reads TGCAGTGCTATGTTAGGGGGACCACTCTCTAGCAATGAGCAGTTCTTC.

The J gene is TRBJ1-5, the V gene TRBV25-1; D is uncertain. Trimming stripped 7 bases from V and 2 bases from J, with 12 bases between. The CDR3 consists of 14 residues. Germline lookup yields CDR1 MGHDK and CDR2 SYGVNS. The CDR3 DNA is TGTGCCAGCAAGCCCAACAGTGGCAATCAGCCCCAGCATTTT. As protein: CASKPNSGNQPQHF.

The V gene is TRBV7-6, the J gene TRBJ2-3, with a possible D match to TRBD1 (6 bases). The length of the CDR3 is 15 residues. Trimming took 1 base from V and 8 from J, leaving 16 bases between them. Germline V gene lookup returns CDR1 SGHVS and CDR2 FNYEAQ. As DNA, the CDR3 is TGTGCCAGCAGCTTAGAGCAGGGGCCCCTTGGTACGCAGTATTTT. It yields the protein CASSLEQGPLGTQYF.

A few counts support this clonotype. This rearrangement joins TRBV29-1 to TRBJ1-1, with D possibly TRBD1 on 5 matching bases. The germline gives CDR1 SQVTM, CDR2 ANQGSEA. Trimming shortened V by 7 bases and J by 1 base, and 10 bases separated the two germline ends. CDR3 length equals 12 residues. CDR3 nucleotides: TGCAGCGGCAGGGTGGGGAACACTGAAGCTTTCTTT. As protein: CSGRVGNTEAFF.

The genes are TRBV18 and TRBJ2-3; 8 bases match TRBD2. J lost 5 bases, V lost 6 bases, and 10 bases had no gene match. Germline CDR1 reads KGHSH; CDR2 reads LQKENI. The CDR3 runs to 15 residues. The CDR3 nucleotides read TGTGCCAGCTCCATATACGGGGGGGCACGAGATACGCAGTATTTT. The encoded protein is CASSIYGGARDTQYF.

The chain couples TRBV27 to TRBJ1-6; D may be TRBD1 (6 bases). The germline CDR1 and CDR2 sequences are MNHEY and SMNVEV (reference sequence). With 2 bases removed from V and 14 bases from J, the gap between germline ends came to 19 bases. The CDR3 runs to 15 residues. CDR3 in amino acids: CASSLGGSTGRALHF. In nucleotides, the CDR3 is TGTGCCAGCAGTTTAGGGGGGTCTACAGGGCGCGCCCTCCACTTT.

V and J are TRBV6-5 and TRBJ1-2, with TRBD1 matching 7 bases. V lost 8 bases to trimming and J lost 7 bases; unmatched junction nucleotides: 7. Germline loops: CDR1 MNHEY, CDR2 SVGAGI. This CDR3 contains 12 residues. The CDR3 bases are TGTGCCAGCCGCGACAGGGCTGGTGGCTACACCTTC. Its translation is CASRDRAGGYTF.

V is TRBV27 and J is TRBJ1-5; no definite D call. The CDR3 is 14 residues long. CDR1 is MNHEY and CDR2 is SMNVEV in the germline V gene (reference sequence). V lost 4 bases, J lost 0 bases, and 7 bases lay in between. CDR3 sequence (DNA): TGTGCCAGCAGTTCTTGGGCTAGCAATCAGCCCCAGCATTTT. The encoded protein is CASSSWASNQPQHF.

The chain links TRBV30 to TRBJ1-2; D is uncertain. The germline V and J ends were trimmed by 1 base and 4 bases, with 7 bases remaining between them. This CDR3 is built from 12 residues. In germline, CDR1 is GTSNPN, CDR2 SVGIG (reference sequence). CDR3 coding DNA: TGTGCCTGGAGTGAAAGTGGCTATGGCTACACCTTC. Translation: CAWSESGYGYTF.

The CDR3 DNA is TGCGCCAGCAGCTTGGGCCAGGGGCGATTTAATCAAGAGACCCAGTACTTC. The encoded protein is CASSLGQGRFNQETQYF. The V gene is TRBV5-1, the J gene TRBJ2-5, with a tentative D call TRBD1 (6 bases). Germline CDR1 SGHRS, CDR2 YFSETQ. V was trimmed by 0 bases and J by 2 bases, leaving 17 bases between them. The CDR3 is made up of 17 amino acids.